The present T cell receptor (beta chain) was sequenced within a study of cytomegalovirus exposure and HLA in healthy donors. Trimming pared 2 bases from V and 5 bases from J, leaving 15 bases between. The length of the CDR3 is 15 residues. Germline values: CDR1 MNHNS, CDR2 SASEGT. In the PCR, 60 Vbeta and 13 Jbeta primers were used. The protocol was immunoSEQ multiplex PCR, while the TCRdb copy is restricted to in-frame clones and leaves out a portion. The sample shows 150,000 to 180,000 clones, 82% of them seen only once. V gene TRBV6-1 combines with J gene TRBJ1-1; TRBD1 might be the D (5 bases). This sequence was found in a woman aged 45-60 years in good health and CMV-seropositive. Sequencing was done on a sample of PBMCs. The CDR3 loop reads CASSERPGGGTEAFF. The CDR3 DNA is TGTGCCAGCAGTGAACGTCCGGGGGGAGGGACTGAAGCTTTCTTT.